Presented here are 22 T cell receptor beta chains from one specimen sequenced in a study of neurological immune-mediated disorders. TCRdb passed the 5' RACE reads through MiXCR, listing each CDR3 protein once. The data show about 35,000 distinct CDR3 sequences, 6% to 8.5% seen once. Sequencing was done on a sample of PBMCs. These receptors were taken from a woman between 35 and 50 years old in good health.

This clonotype occurred many times. The rearrangement joins TRBV29-1 to TRBJ2-7, with 9 nucleotides matching TRBD2. Germline trimming cut 4 bases from V and 4 bases from J; bases unmatched to any gene: 5. The CDR3 runs 13 residues. Germline CDR1 is SQVTM and CDR2 is ANQGSEA. The CDR3 here is CSVARGGNYEQYF. The CDR3 DNA sequence: TGCAGCGTTGCGCGGGGGGGGAATTACGAGCAGTACTTC.

The chain joins TRBV2 to TRBJ2-7; 9 bases are shared with TRBD1. V lost 5 bases to trimming and J lost 2 bases; unmatched junction nucleotides: 4. Germline assignment: CDR1 SNHLY and CDR2 FYNNEI. The CDR3 is 14 amino acids. In nucleotides, the CDR3 is TGTGCCAGCAGTACGGACAGGGGAACCTACGAGCAGTACGTC. It is translated as CASSTDRGTYEQYV.

This clonotype was detected ten times or more. V and J are TRBV6-5 and TRBJ2-5, with D perhaps TRBD1 (6 bases). The V end lost 5 bases, the J end lost 2 bases, and 12 bases lay between the germline ends. The CDR3 runs to 14 residues. Germline CDR1 MNHEY, CDR2 SVGAGI. CDR3 nucleotides: TGTGCCAGCAGTCTACAGGGTGGGCAAGAGACCCAGTACTTC. Amino acid sequence: CASSLQGGQETQYF.

This clonotype was found many times. For the CDR3, the DNA is TGCGCCAGCAGCTCCGGACAGGTGGGAACTGAAGCTTTCTTT. Its translation is CASSSGQVGTEAFF. The rearrangement joins TRBV5-1 to TRBJ1-1; 7 nucleotides line up with TRBD1. J lost 5 bases, V lost 3 bases, and 7 bases had no gene match. CDR1 SGHRS and CDR2 YFSETQ come from the germline V gene. The CDR3 covers 14 residues.

The table lists this clonotype with many counts. V and J are TRBV3-1 and TRBJ2-5; 9 bases are a match to TRBD2. V was pared by 4 bases and J by 3 bases, with 6 bases of the junction left unmatched. CDR1 is LGHDT and CDR2 is YNNKEL in the germline V gene (reference sequence). The CDR3 is 15 residues long. CDR3 coding DNA: TGTGCCAGCAGCCGCTCTAGCGGGGATAAAGAGACCCAGTACTTC. It is translated as CASSRSSGDKETQYF.

Ten or more counts support this clonotype. This sequence joins TRBV7-9 and TRBJ1-3; a possible D gene is TRBD1 (5 bases). Trimming left V 3 bases short and J 5 bases short, with 11 bases between. CDR3 length: 14 residues. Germline values: CDR1 SEHNR, CDR2 FQNEAQ (reference sequence). The CDR3 region is CASSFGQPRNTIYF. CDR3 in DNA: TGTGCCAGCAGCTTTGGACAACCTAGAAACACCATATATTTT.

The table lists this clonotype with many counts. The rearrangement links TRBV6-5 to TRBJ1-2, with unresolved D. V lost 8 bases and J lost 14, with 30 bases in between. CDR3 length equals 15 residues. Per germline, CDR1 MNHEY and CDR2 SVGAGI. The CDR3 spells CASGPKLDVSPRVTF. In DNA, the CDR3 is TGTGCCAGCGGCCCCAAATTAGACGTATCCCCTAGAGTGACCTTC.

There are many counts of this clonotype. The chain is built from TRBV2 and TRBJ1-5; a weak D match, TRBD1 (5 bases). Germline CDR1 and CDR2: SNHLY and FYNNEI. The CDR3 contains 13 residues. The V gene lost 6 bases and the J gene lost 4 bases, with 10 bases spanning the gap. The chain's CDR3 is CASRGRENQPQHF. In DNA form, the CDR3 reads TGTGCCAGCAGGGGCAGGGAAAATCAGCCCCAGCATTTT. The full variable domain, in which reference TRBV2 and TRBJ1-5 provide the parts outside the CDR3, is EPEVTQTPSHQVTQMGQEVILRCVPISNHLYFYWYRQILGQKVEFLVSFYNNEISEKSEIFDDQFSVERPDGSNFTLKIRSTKLEDSAMYFCASRGRENQPQHFGDGTRLSIL.

This clonotype was counted many times. The CDR3 here is CASSYQADQDTIYF. The CDR3 DNA reads as TGTGCCAGCAGTTACCAAGCAGATCAGGACACCATATATTTT. This chain links TRBV6-5 with TRBJ1-3; D is uncertain. Trimming took off 2 bases at V and 8 bases at J, with 13 bases between the two ends. This CDR3 region has 14 residues. The germline V gene has CDR1 MNHEY and CDR2 SVGAGI.

This clonotype was recorded many times. The V gene is TRBV27, the J gene TRBJ1-5; D might be TRBD1 (6 bases). V was shortened by 5 bases and J by 0 bases, with 20 bases between the two germline ends. Germline CDR1 and CDR2: MNHEY and SMNVEV (reference sequence). This CDR3 has 18 amino acids. CDR3 residues: CASSNRFQGPYSNQPQHF. The DNA for the CDR3 is TGTGCCAGCAGTAACAGGTTCCAGGGGCCTTATAGCAATCAGCCCCAGCATTTT.

This clonotype has at least ten counts. This chain links TRBV14 with TRBJ1-1; TRBD1 might be the D (6 bases). CDR1 and CDR2 (germline): SGHDN, FVKESK. The CDR3 sequence is 14 residues long. With 4 bases removed from V and 4 bases from J, the gap between germline ends came to 13 bases. The chain's CDR3 is CASSPYREITEAFF. The CDR3 DNA follows: TGTGCCAGCAGCCCGTACAGGGAAATCACTGAAGCTTTCTTT.

There are many counts of this clonotype. The chain joins TRBV5-5 to TRBJ2-2, with D unclear. The CDR3 has 16 residues. From germline, CDR1 is SGHKS and CDR2 YYEKEE (reference sequence). V lost 0 bases and J 0 bases, leaving 9 bases between the germline ends. The CDR3 here is CASSLGGESNTGELFF. The CDR3 coding sequence is TGTGCCAGCAGCTTGGGTGGAGAGTCGAACACCGGGGAGCTGTTTTTT.

This clonotype was picked up many times. Written as DNA, the CDR3 is TGTGCCAGCAGCGGGGATACGCAGTATTTT. Translated: CASSGDTQYF. V and J are TRBV9 and TRBJ2-3; D is undetermined. With 3 bases removed from V and 6 bases from J, the gap between germline ends came to 2 bases. In germline, CDR1 is SGDLS, CDR2 YYNGEE. CDR3 length: 10 amino acids.

This clonotype has ten or more counts. The chain combines TRBV21-1 with TRBJ1-4. TRBV21-1 is classified as a pseudogene. CDR3 length: 15 amino acids. The CDR3 spells CASRDGPLGNEKLFF. CDR3 sequence (DNA): TGTGCCAGCCGGGACGGACCCTTGGGAAATGAAAAACTGTTTTTT.

This clonotype was seen repeatedly, ten times or more. This chain connects TRBV7-2 to TRBJ2-1; D is unclear. V was pared by 1 base and J by 3 bases, with 7 bases between. There are 14 residues in the CDR3. CDR1 SGHTA and CDR2 FQGNSA come from the germline V gene. CDR3 DNA sequence: TGTGCCAGCAGCTTAGGGTCGGTCTACAATGAGCAGTTCTTC. This codes for CASSLGSVYNEQFF.

This clonotype was found many times. The CDR3 DNA reads TGTGCCAGCAGTTATGGCGGTAGCGGGAGCAATGAGCAGTTCTTC. This codes for CASSYGGSGSNEQFF. The rearrangement links TRBV6-6 to TRBJ2-1, with 9 bases matching TRBD2. This CDR3 is built from 15 residues. Germline V CDR1 and CDR2: MNHNY, SVGAGI (reference sequence). J lost 6 bases, V lost 3 bases, and 6 bases had no gene match.

Sample share makes this clonotype medium-sized. A read error may produce the germline difference seen at one junction end. The genes are TRBV20-1 and TRBJ2-7; 8 bases align to TRBD1. The germline gives CDR1 DFQATT, CDR2 SNEGSKA (reference sequence). This CDR3 has 13 residues. CDR3 loop: CSASRGQGYEQYF. CDR3 DNA sequence: TGCAGCGCTAGTAGAGGACAGGGCTACGAGCAGTACTTC.

Only a few counts were recorded for this clonotype. The chain combines TRBV3-1 with TRBJ2-4, with unresolved D. This CDR3 contains 13 residues. Trimming removed 5 bases from V and 5 bases from J, with 10 bases in between. The germline V gene has CDR1 LGHDT and CDR2 YNNKEL (reference sequence). The CDR3 loop is CASSALGQNIQYF. CDR3 DNA: TGTGCCAGCAGCGCTTTAGGACAAAACATTCAGTACTTC.

This clonotype was detected ten times or more. The chain employs TRBV12-3 or TRBV12-4 and TRBJ1-3; 9 positions match TRBD1. This CDR3 comprises 16 residues. With 6 bases clipped from V and 0 bases from J, the junction kept 6 bases outside the gene matches. In DNA form, the CDR3 reads TGTGCCAGCAGACCACAGGGGGCCCTCTCTGGAAACACCATATATTTT. Its translation: CASRPQGALSGNTIYF.

Note on this clonotype: This could be a read error, since a much larger clone is one nucleotide away. V usage is TRBV24-1 and J usage is TRBJ2-7; D unresolved. The CDR3 consists of 13 residues. Between the trimmed V and J ends, which lost 3 bases and 5 bases, there was a span of 10 bases. The germline V gene has CDR1 KGHDR and CDR2 SFDVKD. The CDR3 sequence: CATSDTPADEQYF. The CDR3 DNA is TGTGCCACCAGTGATACCCCAGCAGACGAGCAGTACTTC.

This clonotype was seen ten or more times. The genes are TRBV20-1 and TRBJ2-5, with 8 bases lining up with TRBD2. The CDR3 runs to 12 residues. V was clipped by 6 bases and J by 2 bases; unmatched bases: 2. Germline V gives CDR1 DFQATT, CDR2 SNEGSKA (reference sequence). The CDR3 region is CSAKRGQETQYF. CDR3 DNA sequence: TGCAGTGCCAAGCGGGGGCAAGAGACCCAGTACTTC.

In this sample, this clonotype turned up many times. This chain joins TRBV4-1 and TRBJ2-7; 7 nucleotides align to TRBD2. Germline CDR1 and CDR2: MGHRA and YSYEKL. J gave up 7 bases and V 6 bases, and 15 bases lay outside the gene matches. There are 15 residues in the CDR3. CDR3 nucleotide sequence: TGCGCCAGCAGGCCGACTCCGGGACTACAAACGGAGCAGTACTTC. Translated, it gives CASRPTPGLQTEQYF.